This TCR beta chain was documented in a study of blood T cell repertoires in COVID-19. Only in-frame clones appear in the TCRdb table, and some are missing; sequencing was by immunoSEQ multiplex PCR. The table has 300,000 to 400,000 clones, 80% to 90% seen once. CDR1 MDHEN and CDR2 SYDVKM come from the germline V gene. Trimming pared 3 bases from V and 8 bases from J, leaving 16 bases between. The CDR3 loop spans 14 amino acids. The sequence came from an older woman with COVID-19, enrolled during active disease. Source material: peripheral blood. This sequence joins TRBV28 and TRBJ1-2; a weak D match, TRBD1 (6 bases). CDR3: CASSFSRGARGYTF. As DNA, the CDR3 is TGTGCCAGCAGTTTCTCCCGGGGGGCGCGAGGCTACACCTTC.